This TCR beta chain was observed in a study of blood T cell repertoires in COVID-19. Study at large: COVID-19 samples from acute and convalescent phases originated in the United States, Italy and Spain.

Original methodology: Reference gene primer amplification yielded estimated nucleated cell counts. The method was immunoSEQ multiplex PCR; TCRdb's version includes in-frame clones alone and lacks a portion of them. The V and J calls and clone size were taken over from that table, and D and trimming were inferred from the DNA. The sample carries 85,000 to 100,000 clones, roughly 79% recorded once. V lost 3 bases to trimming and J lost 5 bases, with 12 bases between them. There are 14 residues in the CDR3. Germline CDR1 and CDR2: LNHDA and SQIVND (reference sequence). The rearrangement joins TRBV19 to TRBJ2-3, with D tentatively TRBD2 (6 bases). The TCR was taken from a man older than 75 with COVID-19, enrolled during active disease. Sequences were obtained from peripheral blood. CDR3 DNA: TGTGCCAGTAGTATCGGGAGCTTTCAAGATACGCAGTATTTT. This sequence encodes CASSIGSFQDTQYF.